One and the same sample provided the 10 T cell receptor beta chains below, sequenced in a study of blood T cells in healthy people across ages. Then a second PCR, running roughly 7 to 11 cycles, was carried out with a sample-barcoded 5' primer and a J-beta primer mix. TCRdb re-derived calls from the 5' RACE reads in MiXCR, one entry per CDR3 protein. The sample has over a million distinct CDR3 sequences; approximately 59% are singletons. The sequencing sample was made of blood. The receptors were sampled from a man aged 18-30 years in good health.

The sample holds a few counts of this clonotype. The chain links TRBV6-1 to TRBJ2-7; no clear D gene. Trimming removed 6 bases at V and 3 bases at J, with 15 bases between. Germline-derived CDR1 and CDR2 are MNHNS and SASEGT. This CDR3 is 14 amino acids long. The CDR3 DNA reads as TGTGCCAGCAGGCCCGTGGCCGGAGACTACGAGCAGTACTTC. It translates to CASRPVAGDYEQYF.

V and J are TRBV5-5 and TRBJ2-1; 7 bases fit TRBD1. The junction had 5 bases not matched to a gene; V was cut back by 4 bases and J by 7 bases. This CDR3 region has 13 residues. CDR1 is SGHKS and CDR2 is YYEKEE in the germline V gene (reference sequence). In nucleotides, the CDR3 is TGTGCCAGCAGCGGCCGGGACAGTAATGAGCAGTTCTTC. Amino acid sequence: CASSGRDSNEQFF.

This clonotype was found a few times. The gene calls are TRBV29-1 and TRBJ1-2; no definite D call. Trimming cost V 4 bases and J 8 bases, with 8 bases left between them. Germline CDR1 reads SQVTM; CDR2 reads ANQGSEA. The CDR3 is 10 amino acids. DNA of the CDR3: TGCAGCGTTGTTGTGGAGGGCTACACCTTC. Its protein is CSVVVEGYTF.

This clonotype was detected a few times. The rearrangement links TRBV9 to TRBJ1-4; 7 nucleotides line up with TRBD1. Germline-derived CDR1 and CDR2 are SGDLS and YYNGEE. The CDR3 contains 15 residues. The ends lost 4 bases at V and 7 bases at J; junction bases unmatched: 10. The DNA of the CDR3 is TGTGCCAGCAGCCCTTCGACAGGGCTTTCTGAAAAACTGTTTTTT. It specifies CASSPSTGLSEKLFF. The variable domain in full, completed from reference TRBV9 and TRBJ1-4, reads DSGVTQTPKHLITATGQRVTLRCSPRSGDLSVYWYQQSLDQGLQFLIQYYNGEERAKGNILERFSAQQFPDLHSELNLSSLELGDSALYFCASSPSTGLSEKLFFGSGTQLSVL.

CDR3 sequence: CASSQPFGEQFF. The CDR3 nucleotides are TGCGCCAGCAGCCAACCATTTGGTGAGCAGTTCTTC. The chain joins TRBV4-3 to TRBJ2-1; D is unresolved. The germline gives CDR1 LGHNA, CDR2 YSLEER. The CDR3 has 12 amino acids. Trimming stripped 2 bases from V and 9 bases from J, with 8 bases between.

This sequence joins TRBV3-1 and TRBJ2-7, with D maybe TRBD2 (5 bases). Germline loops: CDR1 LGHDT, CDR2 YNNKEL (reference sequence). V lost 3 bases, J lost 3 bases, and 15 bases lay in between. There are 15 residues in the CDR3. For the CDR3, the DNA is TGTGCCAGCAGCCAGGGAGCCTCGGCCGACTACGAGCAGTACTTC. Translated: CASSQGASADYEQYF.

J is TRBJ2-2 and V is TRBV6-4, with D possibly TRBD2 on 7 matching bases. Germline CDR1 and CDR2: MRHNA and SNTAGT. V was pared by 0 bases and J by 5 bases, with 13 bases between. The CDR3 consists of 16 residues. The CDR3 protein is CASSDSTGRETGELFF. The CDR3 DNA reads as TGTGCCAGCAGTGACTCAACAGGGCGGGAGACCGGGGAGCTGTTTTTT.

The V gene is TRBV10-3, the J gene TRBJ2-5, with 8 bases that match TRBD1. Germline assignment: CDR1 ENHRY and CDR2 SYGVKD. V lost 4 bases, J lost 1 base, and 2 bases stayed unmatched. The CDR3 contains 14 residues. For the CDR3, the DNA is TGTGCCATCAGTGGGACAGGGATCCAAGAGACCCAGTACTTC. Its translation is CAISGTGIQETQYF.

The V and J genes are TRBV4-1 and TRBJ2-1, with TRBD2 as a possible D gene (6 bases). Germline V CDR1 and CDR2: MGHRA, YSYEKL. Trimming removed 3 bases at V and 9 bases at J, with 12 bases between. The CDR3 contains 13 residues. CDR3 in DNA: TGCGCCAGCAGCCATACTAGGAGGGGTGAGCAGTTCTTC. Translating it yields CASSHTRRGEQFF.

The chain employs TRBV3-1 and TRBJ2-7, with 8 bases matching TRBD2. V lost 8 bases, J lost 12 bases, and 18 bases stayed unmatched. The length of the CDR3 is 14 residues. Per the germline V gene, CDR1 is LGHDT and CDR2 is YNNKEL (reference sequence). CDR3 nucleotides: TGTGCCAGCGCCCAGCAGTCGGGTAGCGGGGTAACGTACTTC. This encodes CASAQQSGSGVTYF.